Below are 30 T cell receptor beta chains sequenced from a single sample in a study of regulatory T cells in long-lasting Graves disease. The TCR beta library used iRepertoire HTBI primers with Arm-PCR amplification of CDR3. TCRdb re-called the multiplex PCR reads through MiXCR, storing one row per CDR3 protein. The top ten clones hold approximately 9.3% of a sample with about 540,000 distinct CDR3 sequences, approximately 12% of them seen once. The time point denotes: newly diagnosed GD, antithyroid drugs for less than 3 months. RNA extracted from PBMCs served as the sequencing template. These sequences were also reported in another study, on T cells in Graves' hyperthyroidism and ophthalmopathy.

This material consisted of peripheral blood mononuclear cells (PBMCs), taken at new diagnosis, from a patient treated with antithyroid drugs. The receptors were gathered from a man aged 30-40 years with Graves disease.

On this clonotype itself: Here the CDR3 omits its conserved ending phenylalanine or tryptophan, so a read error is the likely source. The CDR3 region is CASSVVLGPNTEAFL. The CDR3, as DNA: TGTGCCAGCAGCGTAGTCCTGGGCCCGAACACTGAAGCTTTCCTT. The chain has TRBV9 and TRBJ1-1; D remains unclear. V was pared by 0 bases and J by 1 base, with 10 bases between. The length of the CDR3 is 15 residues. Germline V gene lookup returns CDR1 SGDLS and CDR2 YYNGEE.

The chain couples TRBV6-5 to TRBJ1-1; 10 bases line up with TRBD1. CDR1 is MNHEY and CDR2 is SVGAGI in the germline V gene. The V and J ends lost 2 bases and 8 bases, in that order; junction bases with no gene match: 2. The CDR3 runs to 13 residues. DNA for the CDR3: TGTGCCAGCAGTTACGGACAGGGGGGAGAAGCTTTCTTT. Its translation: CASSYGQGGEAFF.

Many counts were recorded for this clonotype. The gene calls are TRBV12-5 and TRBJ2-5; the match to TRBD2 covers 8 bases. V lost 4 bases and J lost 2; bases outside the gene matches: 9. Looked up from germline, CDR1 is LGHNT and CDR2 is FRNRAP. The CDR3 has 16 amino acids. The CDR3, as DNA: TGTGCTAGTGGTTCCGCCGAACTAGCGGAACAAGAGACCCAGTACTTC. This sequence encodes CASGSAELAEQETQYF. The entire variable domain, with the rest obtained from reference TRBV12-5 and TRBJ2-5, is as follows: DARVTQTPRHKVTEMGQEVTMRCQPILGHNTVFWYRQTMMQGLELLAYFRNRAPLDDSGMPKDRFSAEMPDATLATLKIQPSEPRDSAVYFCASGSAELAEQETQYFGPGTRLLVL.

This clonotype has ten or more counts. This chain connects TRBV6-2 or TRBV6-3 to TRBJ2-5, with D tentatively TRBD2 (5 bases). The V gene lost 2 bases and the J gene lost 5 bases, with 9 bases spanning the gap. Germline V gives CDR1 MNHEY, CDR2 SVGEGT. CDR3 size: 13 residues. The CDR3 is CASSYERGETQYF. The CDR3 DNA reads as TGTGCCAGCAGTTACGAACGCGGGGAGACCCAGTACTTC.

Of note for this clonotype: A far larger clone is just one base off, so this is likely a read error. The V and J genes are TRBV6-5 and TRBJ2-7; tentative D call: TRBD1 (6 bases). Germline V gene sequence: CDR1 MNHEY, CDR2 SVGAGI. The CDR3 runs 11 residues. CDR3 nucleotides: TGTGCCAACAGTTACAGGGACGAGCAGTACTTC. It translates to CANSYRDEQYF.

Ten or more counts support this clonotype. The J gene is TRBJ1-1, the V gene TRBV29-1, with D possibly being TRBD1 (6 bases). The CDR3 has 13 amino acids. The V end lost 5 bases, the J end lost 7 bases, and 17 bases lay between the germline ends. Germline loops: CDR1 SQVTM, CDR2 ANQGSEA. For the CDR3, the DNA is TGCAGCGTTCGCGAGGACAGAACTGATGAAGCTTTCTTT. This sequence encodes CSVREDRTDEAFF.

This clonotype was seen many times. The J gene is TRBJ2-2, the V gene TRBV6-1, with 8 bases matching TRBD2. The CDR3 sequence is 19 residues long. The V gene's germline CDR1 is MNHNS and CDR2 SASEGT. The junction had 17 bases not matched to a gene; V was cut back by 3 bases and J by 5 bases. CDR3 amino acids: CASSDPPRWSGRSTGELFF. CDR3 nucleotide sequence: TGTGCCAGCAGTGATCCCCCCCGGTGGAGCGGGAGATCGACCGGGGAGCTGTTTTTT.

This clonotype occurred a few times. This rearrangement joins TRBV15 to TRBJ1-1; 9 bases are shared with TRBD1. V gave up 2 bases and J gave up 11 bases; unmatched junction bases: 12. From germline, CDR1 is LNHNV and CDR2 YYDKDF (reference sequence). The CDR3 loop spans 15 amino acids. The CDR3 DNA sequence: TGTGCCACCAGCAGATCCGGGACAGGGTCTCAGCGGGCTTTCTTT. It yields the protein CATSRSGTGSQRAFF. Based on the CDR3 plus reference TRBV15 and TRBJ1-1, the full variable domain is DAMVIQNPRYQVTQFGKPVTLSCSQTLNHNVMYWYQQKSSQAPKLLFHYYDKDFNNEADTPDNFQSRRPNTSFCFLDIRSPGLGDTAMYLCATSRSGTGSQRAFFGQGTRLTVV.

The table lists this clonotype with many counts. The chain uses TRBV5-1 and TRBJ2-7; 8 nucleotides match TRBD2. CDR1 and CDR2 from the germline V gene are SGHRS and YFSETQ. This CDR3 region has 16 residues. V was pared by 0 bases and J by 1 base, with 6 bases of the junction left unmatched. The chain's CDR3 is CASSLGSGRGSYEQYF. The CDR3 DNA reads TGCGCCAGCAGCTTGGGATCCGGGAGGGGTTCCTACGAGCAGTACTTC. The full variable domain, in which reference TRBV5-1 and TRBJ2-7 provide the parts outside the CDR3, is KAGVTQTPRYLIKTRGQQVTLSCSPISGHRSVSWYQQTPGQGLQFLFEYFSETQRNKGNFPGRFSGRQFSNSRSEMNVSTLELGDSALYLCASSLGSGRGSYEQYFGPGTRLTVT.

This clonotype was seen a few times. V is TRBV12-3 or TRBV12-4 and J is TRBJ2-7; possibly TRBD1 or TRBD2 for D (5 bases each). V lost 2 bases, J lost 0 bases, and 14 bases lay in between. The CDR3 is 16 residues long. CDR3 loop: CASSLSRLGASYEQYF. Written as DNA, the CDR3 is TGTGCCAGCAGTTTAAGCCGTCTCGGGGCCTCCTACGAGCAGTACTTC.

This chain links TRBV7-2 with TRBJ2-1; TRBD1 agrees at 8 bases. Unmatched junction bases numbered 18, after V lost 5 bases and J lost 9 bases. Germline CDR1 reads SGHTA; CDR2 reads FQGNSA. This CDR3 contains 17 residues. The CDR3 region is CASSVNRGRTFFGEQFF. In DNA form, the CDR3 reads TGTGCCAGCAGCGTCAACAGGGGGAGGACTTTTTTCGGTGAGCAGTTCTTC.

Many counts were recorded for this clonotype. The chain has TRBV2 and TRBJ2-5; 8 bases fit TRBD1. CDR1 is SNHLY and CDR2 is FYNNEI in the germline V gene. The CDR3 covers 17 residues. With V trimmed by 10 bases and J by 5 bases, 21 bases remained unmatched. CDR3 in DNA: TGTGCCATCGACAAGTATACTCAGGACAGGGTGCTGGAGACCCAGTACTTC. Protein: CAIDKYTQDRVLETQYF.

This clonotype has a count of ten or more. V usage is TRBV5-8 and J usage is TRBJ1-1; possible D gene TRBD1, 5 bases. CDR3 length: 15 amino acids. V dropped 0 bases and J dropped 0 bases, with 9 bases sitting between them. Germline V lookup: CDR1 SGHTS, CDR2 YDEGEE. Here the CDR3 reads CASSLDQGVNTEAFF. CDR3 nucleotide sequence: TGTGCCAGCAGCTTGGATCAGGGTGTGAACACTGAAGCTTTCTTT. Full variable domain (missing parts from reference TRBV5-8 and TRBJ1-1): EAGVTQSPTHLIKTRGQQATLRCSPISGHTSVYWYQQALGLGLQFLLWYDEGEERNRGNFPPRFSGRQFPNYSSELNVNALELEDSALYLCASSLDQGVNTEAFFGQGTRLTVV.

A word on this clonotype: It may be a read error: a sequence one base away is much more abundant. V is TRBV20-1 and J is TRBJ2-3, with TRBD2 identical over 7 bases. This CDR3 region has 17 residues. Per germline, CDR1 DFQATT and CDR2 SNEGSKA (reference sequence). CDR3 sequence (DNA): TGCAGTGCTAGAGCTCCCCCTCCCCGGGAGGTTAGGGATGAGCAGTCCTTC. Protein product: CSARAPPPREVRDEQSF.

This clonotype was counted many times. The chain employs TRBV29-1 and TRBJ2-7; TRBD1 is a possible D gene (5 bases). V lost 2 bases, J lost 1 base, and 12 bases lay in between. The CDR3 covers 14 residues. Germline loops: CDR1 SQVTM, CDR2 ANQGSEA. The CDR3 sequence is CSVETLDNSYEQYF. The CDR3 DNA is TGCAGCGTTGAAACCTTGGACAATTCCTACGAGCAGTACTTC.

A few counts support this clonotype. The genes are TRBV19 and TRBJ2-1, with TRBD2 identical over 7 bases. V trimming: 0 bases; J trimming: 9 bases; junction bases outside the gene matches: 2. From germline, CDR1 is LNHDA and CDR2 SQIVND (reference sequence). This CDR3 spans 13 amino acids. This CDR3 is CASSIDQRGEQFF. In DNA form, the CDR3 reads TGTGCCAGTAGTATAGATCAGCGGGGTGAGCAGTTCTTC.

V is TRBV20-1 and J is TRBJ2-1, with 14 bases aligning to TRBD2. The CDR3 loop spans 16 amino acids. Germline V gives CDR1 DFQATT, CDR2 SNEGSKA (reference sequence). After removal of 5 bases from V and 7 bases from J, the junction contained 10 bases not matched to a gene. CDR3 residues: CSALRGLAGVGNEQFF. The CDR3 DNA sequence: TGCAGTGCTCTACGGGGACTAGCGGGAGTGGGGAATGAGCAGTTCTTC.

This clonotype showed up many times. This chain connects TRBV3-1 to TRBJ1-6, with a weak D call TRBD1 (5 bases). The ends were cut back, 6 bases at V and 8 bases at J, with 17 bases in the middle. Germline CDR1 is LGHDT and CDR2 is YNNKEL (reference sequence). The CDR3 loop spans 15 amino acids. The CDR3 protein is CASSPSRQSYSPLHF. CDR3 in DNA: TGTGCCAGCAGTCCCTCCCGACAGAGTTATTCACCCCTCCACTTT.

This clonotype appeared many times. The chain is built from TRBV12-3 or TRBV12-4 and TRBJ1-5, with 7 bases that match TRBD1. This CDR3 is 15 amino acids long. Losses at the gene ends were 6 bases for V and 4 bases for J; bases not matched to a gene: 9. CDR3: CASRVSDRDNQPQHF. DNA for the CDR3: TGTGCCAGCAGAGTTTCCGACAGGGATAATCAGCCCCAGCATTTT.

Many counts were recorded for this clonotype. The CDR3 reads CASSGSRGFYNSPLHF. The DNA of the CDR3 is TGTGCCAGCAGCGGGTCCAGGGGGTTCTATAATTCACCCCTCCACTTT. The rearrangement uses TRBV7-2 and TRBJ1-6, with 7 bases identical to TRBD1. The germline V gene has CDR1 SGHTA and CDR2 FQGNSA. The J segment lost 3 bases and the V segment lost 5 bases, leaving 7 bases of the junction unmatched. CDR3 length equals 16 residues.

Comment on this clonotype: A read error is possible here, since a much larger clone lies one base away. The chain is built from TRBV6-2 or TRBV6-3 and TRBJ2-7, with no clear D. V was pared by 5 bases and J by 6 bases, with 11 bases between. This CDR3 is built from 12 residues. CDR1 is MNHEY, CDR2 SVGEGT, per germline. The CDR3 sequence: CASSDIMGEQYF. The CDR3 region has the DNA TGTGCCAGCAGTGACATCATGGGCGAGCAGTACTTC.

This clonotype was found many times. The gene calls are TRBV12-3 or TRBV12-4 and TRBJ1-1; D not certain. CDR3 length: 11 residues. Trimming cost V 3 bases and J 7 bases, with 6 bases left between them. Here the CDR3 DNA reads TGTGCCAGCAGTTTGTCCCTTGAAGCTTTCTTT. Protein product: CASSLSLEAFF.

The chain combines TRBV2 with TRBJ2-5; 7 nucleotides line up with TRBD2. The germline gives CDR1 SNHLY, CDR2 FYNNEI. The CDR3 has 15 residues. V lost 1 base, J lost 3 bases, and 5 bases stayed unmatched. The CDR3 region is CASSEEASGKETQYF. CDR3 nucleotides: TGTGCCAGCAGTGAAGAGGCTAGCGGTAAAGAGACCCAGTACTTC.

Written as DNA, the CDR3 is TGTGCCTACGTGGCGGGACCGCTCGACAATGAGCAGTTCTTC. Amino acids: CAYVAGPLDNEQFF. The chain employs TRBV30 and TRBJ2-1; TRBD2 is a possible D gene (6 bases). Trimming shortened V by 7 bases and J by 5 bases, and 18 bases separated the two germline ends. This CDR3 contains 14 residues. CDR1 is GTSNPN and CDR2 is SVGIG in the germline V gene (reference sequence).

At least ten counts were recorded for this clonotype. The chain couples TRBV5-1 to TRBJ2-3; tentatively, D is TRBD1 (6 bases). Trimming shortened V by 1 base and J by 5 bases, and 20 bases separated the two germline ends. The length of the CDR3 is 17 residues. The germline V gene encodes CDR1 SGHRS and CDR2 YFSETQ. This CDR3 reads CASSLTGSAFRGDTQYF. CDR3 nucleotides: TGCGCCAGCAGCTTGACCGGTAGCGCGTTCAGGGGAGATACGCAGTATTTT. The variable domain in full, with the rest retrieved from reference TRBV5-1 and TRBJ2-3, is KAGVTQTPRYLIKTRGQQVTLSCSPISGHRSVSWYQQTPGQGLQFLFEYFSETQRNKGNFPGRFSGRQFSNSRSEMNVSTLELGDSALYLCASSLTGSAFRGDTQYFGPGTRLTVL.

This chain uses TRBV2 with TRBJ2-1, with 7 bases matching TRBD1. The CDR3 runs 13 residues. V shed 8 bases, J shed 5 bases, and the junction held 6 bases outside the gene matches. CDR1 and CDR2 from the germline V gene are SNHLY and FYNNEI. CDR3 nucleotide sequence: TGTGCCAGCGGAGAACAGGGGAACAATGAGCAGTTCTTC. It encodes CASGEQGNNEQFF.

The chain is built from TRBV20-1 and TRBJ2-7; D may be TRBD1 (6 bases). The CDR3 runs to 13 residues. Germline V lookup: CDR1 DFQATT, CDR2 SNEGSKA (reference sequence). Trimming took off 2 bases at V and 10 bases at J, with 18 bases between the two ends. In DNA form, the CDR3 reads TGCAGTGCTAGATCCCGGACAGATTTTGATCAGTACTTC. Translating gives CSARSRTDFDQYF.

This clonotype was recorded at least ten times. The genes are TRBV13 and TRBJ2-7; 7 bases line up with TRBD2. Germline V gives CDR1 PRHDT, CDR2 FYEKMQ (reference sequence). This CDR3 is 14 amino acids long. Trimming removed 0 bases from V and 4 bases from J; junction bases left unmatched: 3. The CDR3 DNA reads TGTGCCAGCAGCTTAGGGGGACTAATATACGAGCAGTACTTC. Translated, it gives CASSLGGLIYEQYF.

This clonotype has ten or more counts. The chain is built from TRBV28 and TRBJ2-2; TRBD2 might be the D (6 bases). There are 10 residues in the CDR3. Germline loops: CDR1 MDHEN, CDR2 SYDVKM. Trimming removed 8 bases from V and 15 bases from J, with 13 bases in between. CDR3 sequence: CASRGGRMFF. Here the CDR3 DNA reads TGTGCCAGCCGGGGAGGAAGGATGTTTTTT.

This rearrangement joins TRBV6-2 or TRBV6-3 to TRBJ2-7; 8 nucleotides align to TRBD1. CDR3 length equals 14 residues. CDR1 and CDR2 from the germline V gene are MNHEY and SVGEGT. After removal of 7 bases from V and 3 bases from J, the junction contained 8 bases not matched to a gene. The CDR3 nucleotides read TGTGCCAGCACGGGTAGGACAGGGAACTACGAGCAGTACTTC. This translates into CASTGRTGNYEQYF.